Listed below are T cell receptor beta chains from one sample, sequenced in a study of neoadjuvant nivolumab and ipilimumab in lung cancer. Generated by immunoSEQ multiplex PCR, the TCRdb table keeps only in-frame clones and is missing some. The table includes fewer than 35,000 clones, 80% detected once. The material was peripheral blood, obtained before neoadjuvant nivolumab, alone or with ipilimumab. These receptors were collected from an adult with non-small cell lung cancer. CDR3s include the opening cysteine and the closing phenylalanine or tryptophan. A D gene is named only where the DNA matches it firmly. Size tells how often a clone was seen (once, few, many) or the class of an expanded clone, and some rows leave it out.

D,size,V,J,CDR3,DNA
.,.,TRBV29-1,TRBJ2-1,CSGRQDPYNEQFF,TGCAGCGGACGACAGGACCCCTACAATGAGCAGTTCTTC
.,.,TRBV7-2,TRBJ1-1,CASSQITGEAFF,TGTGCCAGCAGCCAAATTACAGGGGAAGCTTTCTTT
.,.,TRBV2,TRBJ1-2,CASSDPGRANYGYTF,TGTGCCAGCAGTGACCCAGGCAGGGCTAACTATGGCTACACCTTC
.,.,TRBV19,TRBJ2-2,CASRIGAGELFF,TGTGCCAGTAGGATAGGGGCCGGGGAGCTGTTTTTT
.,.,TRBV5-6,TRBJ1-1,CASSLTGVGTEAFF,TGTGCCAGCAGCTTGACCGGGGTGGGCACTGAAGCTTTCTTT
TRBD2,.,TRBV19,TRBJ2-1,CASSIGPSGDINEQFF,TGTGCCAGTAGTATTGGACCTAGCGGGGATATTAATGAGCAGTTCTTC
.,.,TRBV18,TRBJ2-1,CASSRNSGLVEQFF,TGTGCCAGCTCACGAAACTCAGGGTTGGTGGAGCAGTTCTTC
.,.,TRBV5-4,TRBJ2-1,CASSPGGQKTYNEQFF,TGTGCCAGCAGCCCAGGCGGACAGAAGACATACAATGAGCAGTTCTTC
.,few,TRBV19,TRBJ2-2,CASSYQAGELFF,TGTGCCAGTAGCTACCAGGCAGGGGAGCTGTTTTTT
.,few,TRBV6-5,TRBJ1-2,CASSPVRFYGYTF,TGTGCCAGCAGTCCGGTTCGGTTTTATGGCTACACCTTC
.,.,TRBV5-1,TRBJ2-7,CASTPTGTSSYEQYF,TGCGCCAGCACTCCCACCGGGACATCTTCCTACGAGCAGTACTTC
TRBD1,.,TRBV7-9,TRBJ1-4,CASSLGGGGRNEKLFF,TGTGCCAGCAGCTTAGGAGGAGGGGGCCGAAATGAAAAACTGTTTTTT
.,few,TRBV7-3,TRBJ2-1,CASSLTSGARYGNEQFF,TGTGCCAGCAGCTTAACGTCCGGGGCGCGTTATGGCAATGAGCAGTTCTTC
.,.,TRBV5-1,TRBJ1-2,CASSLGYYGYTF,TGCGCCAGCAGCTTAGGGTACTATGGCTACACCTTC
.,.,TRBV4-1,TRBJ1-2,CASSQRDGVNGYTF,TGCGCCAGCAGCCAGCGGGACGGGGTAAACGGCTACACCTTC
.,few,TRBV2,TRBJ2-5,CASSGAETQYF,TGTGCCAGCAGTGGGGCGGAGACCCAGTACTTC
.,.,TRBV10-3,TRBJ1-1,CAISDRKNTEAFF,TGTGCCATCAGTGACCGGAAGAACACTGAAGCTTTCTTT
.,.,TRBV7-9,TRBJ2-4,CASSLPVAKNIQYF,TGTGCCAGCAGCTTACCTGTAGCCAAAAACATTCAGTACTTC
TRBD1,few,TRBV6-1,TRBJ1-2,CASSDRDRGGGYTF,TGTGCCAGCAGTGATAGGGACAGGGGAGGGGGCTACACCTTC
.,.,TRBV5-1,TRBJ2-1,CASSLADVINEQFF,TGCGCCAGCAGCTTGGCCGACGTTATCAATGAGCAGTTCTTC
.,.,TRBV10-2,TRBJ2-5,CASSESKGGYQETQYF,TGCGCCAGCAGTGAGTCGAAGGGGGGTTACCAAGAGACCCAGTACTTC
.,.,TRBV4-3,TRBJ1-2,CASSHLVAGADYGYTF,TGCGCCAGCAGCCATCTTGTTGCAGGGGCCGACTATGGCTACACCTTC
.,once,TRBV27,TRBJ1-4,CASSLFTGMTNEKLFF,TGTGCCAGCAGTCTTTTCACAGGGATGACTAATGAAAAACTGTTTTTT
TRBD2,.,TRBV6-5,TRBJ2-7,CASSPRWGGEQYF,TGTGCCAGCAGCCCCCGGTGGGGGGGCGAGCAGTACTTC
.,once,TRBV7-6,TRBJ2-3,CASSLTDTQYF,TGTGCCAGCAGCTTAACAGATACGCAGTATTTT
.,.,TRBV19,TRBJ1-5,CASSMLGTLYSNQPQHF,TGTGCCAGTAGTATGCTAGGGACGCTGTATAGCAATCAGCCCCAGCATTTT
TRBD1,.,TRBV5-6,TRBJ1-4,CASSPRQGLNEKLFF,TGTGCCAGCAGCCCTCGACAGGGGTTGAACGAAAAACTGTTTTTT
TRBD1,.,TRBV9,TRBJ1-4,CASGQGIANEKLFF,TGTGCCAGCGGACAGGGGATTGCTAATGAAAAACTGTTTTTT
TRBD1,.,TRBV5-4,TRBJ1-2,CASSDRAGNYGYTF,TGTGCCAGCAGTGACAGGGCAGGGAACTATGGCTACACCTTC
.,.,TRBV5-1,TRBJ2-6,CASSLATSSGANVLTF,TGCGCCAGCAGCTTGGCTACCTCCTCTGGGGCCAACGTCCTGACTTTC
TRBD1,.,TRBV30,TRBJ1-1,CAWSFGQGRVTEAFF,TGTGCCTGGAGCTTCGGACAGGGGCGGGTCACTGAAGCTTTCTTT
.,few,TRBV2,TRBJ1-5,CASRGGGGQPQHF,TGTGCCAGCAGAGGGGGAGGAGGCCAGCCCCAGCATTTT
TRBD2,once,TRBV5-1,TRBJ2-1,CASSFGEGYNEQFF,TGCGCCAGCAGCTTTGGGGAGGGATACAATGAGCAGTTCTTC
TRBD1,once,TRBV2,TRBJ1-1,CASRGLATGGSEAFF,TGTGCCAGCAGAGGTCTGGCTACAGGGGGATCTGAAGCTTTCTTT
TRBD2,.,TRBV7-2,TRBJ2-5,CASRPLAGGRKTQYF,TGTGCCAGCAGGCCTCTAGCGGGGGGCAGAAAGACCCAGTACTTC
.,.,TRBV5-4,TRBJ1-5,CASSLDSNQPQHF,TGTGCCAGCAGCTTGGATAGCAATCAGCCCCAGCATTTT
TRBD2,.,TRBV4-2,TRBJ2-1,CASSQDPSSGIPVF,TGTGCCAGCAGCCAAGATCCTTCTAGCGGAATTCCGGTCTTC
.,.,TRBV10-3,TRBJ2-3,CATYRVGADTQYF,TGTGCCACTTACAGGGTGGGCGCAGATACGCAGTATTTT
.,.,TRBV7-6,TRBJ2-3,CASSFSTDTQYF,TGTGCCAGCAGCTTTAGCACAGATACGCAGTATTTT
.,once,TRBV6-1,TRBJ2-4,CASMLTFSRGNIQYF,TGTGCCAGCATGCTGACATTCTCCCGAGGAAACATTCAGTACTTC
TRBD1,.,TRBV28,TRBJ2-5,CASRRTGRFQETQYF,TGTGCCAGCAGGAGGACAGGGAGGTTCCAAGAGACCCAGTACTTC
.,.,TRBV5-6,TRBJ1-2,CASSQRTAANYGYTF,TGTGCCAGCAGCCAAAGGACAGCCGCTAACTATGGCTACACCTTC
TRBD2,.,TRBV5-1,TRBJ2-3,CASSLAQRGTTQYF,TGCGCCAGCAGCTTGGCCCAGCGGGGGACTACGCAGTATTTT
.,.,TRBV5-1,TRBJ2-1,CASSAQGNEQFF,TGCGCCAGCAGCGCCCAGGGTAATGAGCAGTTCTTC
.,.,TRBV25-1,TRBJ2-3,CASSEGGRTRDTQYF,TGTGCCAGCAGTGAAGGAGGTAGGACGAGAGATACGCAGTATTTT
TRBD1,.,TRBV9,TRBJ1-6,CASSTGQGRNSPLHF,TGTGCCAGCAGCACTGGACAGGGTAGGAATTCACCCCTCCACTTT
.,.,TRBV9,TRBJ2-1,CASSVVGGGQIEQFF,TGTGCCAGCAGCGTAGTGGGGGGGGGCCAGATTGAGCAGTTCTTC
.,.,TRBV7-9,TRBJ1-1,CASSLVRTEAFF,TGTGCCAGCAGCTTAGTTAGGACTGAAGCTTTCTTT
TRBD2,.,TRBV5-5,TRBJ2-3,CASSFGLARTDTQYF,TGTGCCAGCAGTTTTGGACTAGCTCGAACGGATACGCAGTATTTT